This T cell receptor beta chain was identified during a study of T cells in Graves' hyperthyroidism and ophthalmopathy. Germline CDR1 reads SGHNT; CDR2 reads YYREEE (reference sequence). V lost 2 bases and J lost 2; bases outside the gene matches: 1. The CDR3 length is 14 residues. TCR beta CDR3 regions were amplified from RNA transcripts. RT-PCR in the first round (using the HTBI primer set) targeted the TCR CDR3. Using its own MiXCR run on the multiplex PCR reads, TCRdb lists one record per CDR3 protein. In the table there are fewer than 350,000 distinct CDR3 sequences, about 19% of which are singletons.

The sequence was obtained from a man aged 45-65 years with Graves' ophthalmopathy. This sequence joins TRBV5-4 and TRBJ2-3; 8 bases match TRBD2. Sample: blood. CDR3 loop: CASSFGGVTDTQYF. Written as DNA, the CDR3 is TGTGCCAGCAGCTTCGGGGGGGTCACAGATACGCAGTATTTT.